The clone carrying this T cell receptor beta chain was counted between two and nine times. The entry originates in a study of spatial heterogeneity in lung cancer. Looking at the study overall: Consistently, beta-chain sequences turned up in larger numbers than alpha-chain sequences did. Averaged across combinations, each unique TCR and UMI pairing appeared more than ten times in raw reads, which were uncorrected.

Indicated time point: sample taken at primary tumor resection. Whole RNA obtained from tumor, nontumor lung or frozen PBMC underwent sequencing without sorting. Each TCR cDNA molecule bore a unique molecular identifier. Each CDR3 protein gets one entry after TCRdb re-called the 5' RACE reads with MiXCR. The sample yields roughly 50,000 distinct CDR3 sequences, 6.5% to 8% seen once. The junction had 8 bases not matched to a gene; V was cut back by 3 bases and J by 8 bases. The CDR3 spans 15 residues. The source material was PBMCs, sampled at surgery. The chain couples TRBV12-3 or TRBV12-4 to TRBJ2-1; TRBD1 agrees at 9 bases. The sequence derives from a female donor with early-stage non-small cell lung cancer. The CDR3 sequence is CASSFRDRASDEQFF. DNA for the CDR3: TGTGCCAGCAGTTTCAGGGACAGGGCCTCGGATGAGCAGTTCTTC.